Listed here is a single TCR beta chain. Study processing details: Using reference gene primer amplification, nucleated cell counts were estimated. The repertoire was sequenced with immunoSEQ multiplex PCR; TCRdb's copy has only in-frame clones and lacks some. D and trimming were read from the DNA, whereas the V and J calls and clone size are those reported in that table. The sample holds some 210,000 clones, about 93% seen once. These data come from a study of blood T cell repertoires in COVID-19. Study-level background: Sites across the United States, Italy and Spain contributed samples from acute and convalescent COVID-19.

Enrolment of Seattle patients took place during active infection, and they were followed longitudinally. Trimming stripped 6 bases from V and 5 bases from J, with 11 bases between. Per germline, CDR1 PRHDT and CDR2 FYEKMQ (reference sequence). The CDR3 is 12 amino acids. The chain links TRBV13 to TRBJ2-7; unclear D gene. The sequencing sample was made of peripheral blood. The sequence came from a man aged 55-75 years with COVID-19, enrolled during active disease. The CDR3: CASSQTYHEQYF. CDR3 in DNA: TGTGCCAGCAGTCAAACTTACCACGAGCAGTACTTC.